The present TCR beta chain was sequenced within a study of beta chain features in type 1 diabetes. Since all of the isolated RNA was reverse transcribed, expressed TCRB transcripts were what got sequenced. There were millions of reads on average in the naive, central memory and regulatory T cell samples. Profiled with immunoSEQ multiplex PCR; TCRdb holds only in-frame clones, not every one. The sample has 900,000 or so clones, 15% to 20% seen once. Study findings and constraints: Fewer insertions but more deletions were seen at VDJ junctions in type 1 diabetes patients.

In its sample, this clone was seen a few times. The antigen is not known. CDR3 size: 16 residues. Germline-derived CDR1 and CDR2 are LGHNA and YSLEER. The J segment lost 5 bases and the V segment lost 3 bases, leaving 4 bases of the junction unmatched. The specimen was naive CD4+ T cells from blood. The chain carries TRBV4-3 and TRBJ2-1; 13 bases are shared with TRBD2. This clonotype was obtained from a woman aged 18-29 years in good health. This chain's CDR3 is CASSQHGTSGNNEQFF. The CDR3 nucleotides are TGCGCCAGCAGCCAGCACGGGACTAGCGGGAACAATGAGCAGTTCTTC.